Following are 30 T cell receptor beta chains from one sample sequenced in a study of cytomegalovirus exposure and HLA in healthy donors. This PCR relied on a set of 60 Vbeta primers and 13 Jbeta primers. This table comes from immunoSEQ multiplex PCR, and its TCRdb copy is limited to in-frame clones, with some not included. The data hold about 200,000 clones, with 82% observed a single time. The sequencing sample was made of PBMCs. These receptors all come from a woman aged 40 to 55 in good health and CMV-seronegative.

This chain connects TRBV14 to TRBJ2-2; no definite D call. The CDR3 contains 14 residues. V was clipped by 3 bases and J by 2 bases, with 7 bases between them. Germline V gene data show CDR1 as SGHDN and CDR2 as FVKESK. The CDR3 nucleotides read TGTGCCAGCAGCCAGGCGGTTAACACCGGGGAGCTGTTTTTT. This gives the protein CASSQAVNTGELFF.

The genes are TRBV7-9 and TRBJ2-1; 9 bases map to TRBD2. CDR3 length: 16 residues. V shed 6 bases and J 7 bases; nucleotides not matched to a gene: 13. Per the germline V gene, CDR1 is SEHNR and CDR2 is FQNEAQ (reference sequence). DNA for the CDR3: TGTGCCAGCAGTTACGTGGCTAGCGGGATAAGGAATGAGCAGTTCTTC. Its protein product is CASSYVASGIRNEQFF.

The chain recombines TRBV5-1 with TRBJ2-5; no clear D. Trimming pared 0 bases from V and 5 bases from J, leaving 8 bases between. The germline gives CDR1 SGHRS, CDR2 YFSETQ. This CDR3 comprises 13 residues. This chain's CDR3 is CASSLALMETQYF. CDR3 DNA: TGCGCCAGCAGCTTGGCTCTTATGGAGACCCAGTACTTC.

The V and J genes are TRBV5-1 and TRBJ1-2; 7 bases map to TRBD1. The germline CDR1 and CDR2 sequences are SGHRS and YFSETQ. The CDR3 spans 13 residues. Trimming cost V 7 bases and J 7 bases; bases outside gene matches: 10. The CDR3 DNA reads TGCGCCAGCTCCCAGGGCAGGGGGACTGGCTACACCTTC. Translated, it gives CASSQGRGTGYTF.

The CDR3 bases are TGTGCCAGCTCACCGCGGGGAACCCACGCACCGGATCAGCCCCAGCATTTT. This encodes CASSPRGTHAPDQPQHF. V gene TRBV18 combines with J gene TRBJ1-5; no reliable D call. The CDR3 sequence is 17 residues long. Trimming removed 3 bases at V and 5 bases at J, with 20 bases between. Germline CDR1 is KGHSH and CDR2 is LQKENI.

The chain is built from TRBV29-1 and TRBJ2-7; 13 positions agree with TRBD2. The CDR3 covers 14 residues. Germline V gives CDR1 SQVTM, CDR2 ANQGSEA. Losses at the gene ends were 4 bases for V and 5 bases for J; bases not matched to a gene: 5. CDR3 DNA sequence: TGCAGCGTTGGGGGACTAGCGGGATTCCACGAGCAGTACTTC. Its protein product is CSVGGLAGFHEQYF.

The chain joins TRBV6-5 to TRBJ1-2, with D unresolved. Trimming removed 8 bases at V and 7 bases at J, with 17 bases between. Germline V CDR1 and CDR2: MNHEY, SVGAGI. The CDR3 runs to 13 residues. CDR3 residues: CASLSGRASGYTF. The DNA for the CDR3 is TGTGCCAGCCTTAGCGGGCGCGCGAGTGGCTACACCTTC.

CDR3 in DNA: TGCGCCAGCAGCTCTGGGACAGGGGTAAACACCGGGGAGCTGTTTTTT. This sequence encodes CASSSGTGVNTGELFF. The rearrangement links TRBV5-1 to TRBJ2-2; 10 bases fit TRBD1. V was clipped by 3 bases and J by 2 bases; unmatched bases: 4. Germline values: CDR1 SGHRS, CDR2 YFSETQ. The CDR3 loop spans 16 amino acids.

V and J are TRBV19 and TRBJ1-5, with TRBD1 as a possible D gene (5 bases). Germline assignment: CDR1 LNHDA and CDR2 SQIVND (reference sequence). V was clipped by 7 bases and J by 3 bases, with 34 bases between them. There are 21 residues in the CDR3. CDR3 DNA sequence: TGTGCCAGTAACGGGGGGTTAGAAGTAGACAGAAACTTTAAAGTCAATCAGCCCCAGCATTTT. It specifies CASNGGLEVDRNFKVNQPQHF.

This sequence joins TRBV27 and TRBJ2-7; tentatively, D is TRBD1 (6 bases). The V gene's germline CDR1 is MNHEY and CDR2 SMNVEV (reference sequence). The CDR3 covers 14 residues. The ends were cut back, 6 bases at V and 4 bases at J, with 16 bases in the middle. The CDR3 DNA follows: TGTGCCAGCAGACCAGGGGTCGGGTTTTACGAGCAGTACTTC. Translating gives CASRPGVGFYEQYF.

The genes are TRBV2 and TRBJ2-7, with 7 bases that match TRBD1. CDR3 length: 14 amino acids. V shed 7 bases and J 2 bases; nucleotides not matched to a gene: 8. Germline V gene lookup returns CDR1 SNHLY and CDR2 FYNNEI. CDR3 residues: CASKVRDRAYEQYF. As DNA, the CDR3 is TGTGCCAGCAAGGTCCGGGACAGAGCCTACGAGCAGTACTTC. Complete variable domain (other parts from reference TRBV2 and TRBJ2-7): EPEVTQTPSHQVTQMGQEVILRCVPISNHLYFYWYRQILGQKVEFLVSFYNNEISEKSEIFDDQFSVERPDGSNFTLKIRSTKLEDSAMYFCASKVRDRAYEQYFGPGTRLTVT.

This chain connects TRBV30 to TRBJ1-1; tentative D call: TRBD1 (5 bases). Per the germline V gene, CDR1 is GTSNPN and CDR2 is SVGIG (reference sequence). This CDR3 is built from 13 residues. Trimming removed 4 bases at V and 5 bases at J, with 14 bases between. The CDR3 sequence is CAWNRGLKTEAFF. CDR3 nucleotide sequence: TGTGCCTGGAATCGGGGGTTAAAAACTGAAGCTTTCTTT.

There are a few counts of this clone. The chain uses TRBV7-2 and TRBJ2-7, with TRBD2 identical over 10 bases. CDR3 length: 15 residues. The germline V gene encodes CDR1 SGHTA and CDR2 FQGNSA. Germline trimming cut 5 bases from V and 6 bases from J; bases unmatched to any gene: 10. CDR3: CASSPIPSGSSEQYF. In DNA, the CDR3 is TGTGCCAGCAGCCCAATTCCTAGCGGGAGTAGCGAGCAGTACTTC.

The chain uses TRBV7-9 and TRBJ2-7; 7 nucleotides align to TRBD1. The CDR3 has 14 amino acids. V lost 6 bases to trimming and J lost 4 bases; unmatched junction nucleotides: 9. CDR1 SEHNR and CDR2 FQNEAQ come from the germline V gene (reference sequence). CDR3 coding DNA: TGTGCCAGCAGGGACCCCGGGACAGAATACGAGCAGTACTTC. Translated: CASRDPGTEYEQYF. The full variable domain, completed using reference TRBV7-9 and TRBJ2-7, is DTGVSQNPRHKITKRGQNVTFRCDPISEHNRLYWYRQTLGQGPEFLTYFQNEAQLEKSRLLSDRFSAERPKGSFSTLEIQRTEQGDSAMYLCASRDPGTEYEQYFGPGTRLTVT.

This clone showed up just a few times. Other DNA sequences in the sample encode the same CDR3. Written as DNA, the CDR3 is TGTGCCAGTAGTATTCGAGAGACCCAGTACTTC. Its protein is CASSIRETQYF. The chain joins TRBV19 to TRBJ2-5; D is unresolved. This CDR3 contains 11 residues. V lost 3 bases to trimming and J lost 4 bases, with 3 bases between them. Germline V gives CDR1 LNHDA, CDR2 SQIVND (reference sequence). Drawing the rest from reference TRBV19 and TRBJ2-5, the complete variable domain is DGGITQSPKYLFRKEGQNVTLSCEQNLNHDAMYWYRQDPGQGLRLIYYSQIVNDFQKGDIAEGYSVSREKKESFPLTVTSAQKNPTAFYLCASSIRETQYFGPGTRLLVL.

This chain connects TRBV19 to TRBJ1-1; the D is unclear. Per the germline V gene, CDR1 is LNHDA and CDR2 is SQIVND (reference sequence). The CDR3 runs 14 residues. V was shortened by 6 bases and J by 4 bases, with 15 bases between the two germline ends. CDR3: CASRLEGLFTEAFF. For the CDR3, the DNA is TGTGCCAGTAGGTTGGAGGGCCTGTTCACTGAAGCTTTCTTT.

The rearrangement uses TRBV19 and TRBJ1-3; TRBD1 might be the D (5 bases). Germline V gene sequence: CDR1 LNHDA, CDR2 SQIVND (reference sequence). The ends were cut back, 7 bases at V and 0 bases at J, with 10 bases in the middle. The CDR3 is 14 residues long. The CDR3: CASMGLISGNTIYF. The CDR3 DNA is TGTGCCAGTATGGGACTGATCTCTGGAAACACCATATATTTT.

The chain couples TRBV28 to TRBJ2-3, with a weak D call TRBD2 (6 bases). The CDR3 extends over 14 amino acids. Trimming removed 7 bases from V and 1 base from J, with 12 bases in between. Per germline, CDR1 MDHEN and CDR2 SYDVKM. DNA for the CDR3: TGTGCCAGCACTGAGGACTACCGCACAGATACGCAGTATTTT. Translating gives CASTEDYRTDTQYF.

The rearrangement uses TRBV5-1 and TRBJ1-2, with D hard to call. This CDR3 contains 13 residues. The ends were cut back, 1 base at V and 2 bases at J, with 6 bases in the middle. Germline assignment: CDR1 SGHRS and CDR2 YFSETQ. The CDR3 reads CASSLRENYGYTF. The CDR3 DNA reads TGCGCCAGCAGCTTGCGGGAGAACTATGGCTACACCTTC.

This clone is a singleton in its sample. The rearrangement uses TRBV19 and TRBJ2-7; D may be TRBD2 (5 bases). The CDR3 is 12 amino acids. V lost 4 bases and J 4 bases, leaving 8 bases between the germline ends. Per the germline V gene, CDR1 is LNHDA and CDR2 is SQIVND (reference sequence). DNA for the CDR3: TGTGCCAGTAGTACGGGAATTTACGAGCAGTACTTC. This sequence encodes CASSTGIYEQYF.

This chain links TRBV2 with TRBJ1-1; possible D gene TRBD1, 5 bases. The length of the CDR3 is 13 residues. Germline V gene sequence: CDR1 SNHLY, CDR2 FYNNEI. V gave up 4 bases and J gave up 2 bases, with 8 bases separating them. CDR3 sequence (DNA): TGTGCCAGCAGTGTGACAGAAAACACTGAAGCTTTCTTT. This sequence encodes CASSVTENTEAFF.

This chain links TRBV30 with TRBJ1-1; D might be TRBD1 (6 bases). CDR1 and CDR2 from the germline V gene are GTSNPN and SVGIG (reference sequence). The CDR3 length is 12 residues. V shed 3 bases and J shed 5 bases, with 10 bases lying between them. The CDR3 protein is CAWRRGGTEAFF. The CDR3 coding sequence is TGTGCCTGGAGAAGGGGGGGGACTGAAGCTTTCTTT.

This chain links TRBV27 with TRBJ2-7; 8 bases match TRBD1. The CDR3 has 16 amino acids. With 5 bases clipped from V and 4 bases from J, the junction kept 13 bases outside the gene matches. Germline V gene lookup returns CDR1 MNHEY and CDR2 SMNVEV (reference sequence). The CDR3 region has the DNA TGTGCCAGCAGTGAGTCTCAGGGGGCGCGGTTTTACGAGCAGTACTTC. Amino acids: CASSESQGARFYEQYF.

This clone was seen a single time. The CDR3 region is CASSILGYGENTEAFF. In DNA form, the CDR3 reads TGTGCCAGTAGTATTTTGGGTTACGGGGAGAACACTGAAGCTTTCTTT. The genes are TRBV19 and TRBJ1-1; D is unclear. V lost 3 bases, J lost 1 base, and 15 bases lay in between. The CDR3 totals 16 residues. CDR1 is LNHDA, CDR2 SQIVND, per germline (reference sequence).

The genes are TRBV6-1 and TRBJ2-1; TRBD1 agrees at 8 bases. V lost 0 bases and J lost 2; bases outside the gene matches: 9. This CDR3 spans 18 amino acids. Germline V gene lookup returns CDR1 MNHNS and CDR2 SASEGT. CDR3 in DNA: TGTGCCAGCAGTGAAGCGGGGTACGGACAGGGACCCTACAATGAGCAGTTCTTC. Its protein product is CASSEAGYGQGPYNEQFF.

This chain uses TRBV28 with TRBJ2-3; 12 bases are shared with TRBD2. V trimming: 6 bases; J trimming: 6 bases; junction bases outside the gene matches: 7. The CDR3 runs to 15 residues. Per germline, CDR1 MDHEN and CDR2 SYDVKM. The DNA for the CDR3 is TGTGCCAGCAGCGACGGCCTAGCGGGAGGGGATACGCAGTATTTT. Amino acid sequence: CASSDGLAGGDTQYF.

This clone was seen once. J is TRBJ2-1 and V is TRBV2, with TRBD2 identical over 13 bases. The ends lost 4 bases at V and 6 bases at J; junction bases unmatched: 6. This CDR3 is 16 amino acids long. Germline V gives CDR1 SNHLY, CDR2 FYNNEI. The CDR3 nucleotides read TGTGCCAGCAGTGGGTGGACTAGCGGGAGTGCCAATGAGCAGTTCTTC. Its translation: CASSGWTSGSANEQFF. Based on the CDR3 plus reference TRBV2 and TRBJ2-1, the full variable domain is EPEVTQTPSHQVTQMGQEVILRCVPISNHLYFYWYRQILGQKVEFLVSFYNNEISEKSEIFDDQFSVERPDGSNFTLKIRSTKLEDSAMYFCASSGWTSGSANEQFFGPGTRLTVL.

Details on this clone: A read error may produce the germline difference seen at one junction end. The gene calls are TRBV5-1 and TRBJ2-1; D is unclear. The CDR3 has 15 amino acids. The germline V gene has CDR1 SGHRS and CDR2 YFSETQ. CDR3 loop: CASSLRVSSCNEQFF. In DNA form, the CDR3 reads TGCGCCAGCAGCCTGAGAGTTAGCTCCTGCAATGAGCAGTTCTTC.

Notes on this clone: Sequence at one end of the junction differs from germline and may be a read error. The rearrangement links TRBV7-9 to TRBJ1-3, with TRBD1 identical over 8 bases. Per germline, CDR1 SEHNR and CDR2 FQNEAQ (reference sequence). CDR3 length: 16 residues. The CDR3 nucleotides read TGTTCCAGCAGCCTGGGACAGGTATTCTCTGGAAACACCATATATTTT. Encoded protein: CSSSLGQVFSGNTIYF.

The genes are TRBV19 and TRBJ1-1; D is perhaps TRBD1 (6 bases). This CDR3 is built from 15 residues. CDR1 and CDR2 from the germline V gene are LNHDA and SQIVND (reference sequence). The ends were cut back, 1 base at V and 1 base at J, with 10 bases in the middle. CDR3: CASSIVSRGNTEAFF. CDR3 DNA sequence: TGTGCCAGTAGTATAGTTTCCAGGGGGAACACTGAAGCTTTCTTT.